The 8 T cell receptor beta chains below all came from one sample that was sequenced in a study of T cell responses to AZD1222 COVID-19 vaccine. Repertoires were generated with immunoSEQ multiplex PCR, while TCRdb's copy carries only in-frame clones and drops some. The repertoire holds about 85,000 clones, just over 85% seen once, with 10% in the top ten. The sample here was peripheral blood, taken on day 0 of MenACWY control vaccination. All receptors come from an adult in good health.

The CDR3 sequence: CAWSFSSYEQYF. The CDR3 DNA reads TGTGCCTGGAGTTTCAGCTCCTACGAGCAGTACTTC. V and J are TRBV30 and TRBJ2-7; D is ambiguous. The CDR3 is 12 amino acids. V lost 2 bases and J 0 bases, leaving 5 bases between the germline ends. CDR1 and CDR2 (germline): GTSNPN, SVGIG (reference sequence).

This sequence joins TRBV19 and TRBJ1-2; unclear D gene. Germline V CDR1 and CDR2: LNHDA, SQIVND (reference sequence). The V end was cut by 9 bases, the J end by 4 bases, with 12 bases between. CDR3 size: 12 residues. The CDR3 DNA sequence: TGTGCCAGCAGAAATCAGGTCTATGGCTACACCTTC. It translates to CASRNQVYGYTF.

The chain combines TRBV7-2 with TRBJ1-5, with D unclear. Germline lookup yields CDR1 SGHTA and CDR2 FQGNSA. This CDR3 has 17 residues. Trimming removed 3 bases at V and 0 bases at J, with 15 bases between. The CDR3 loop reads CASSLTPIGYSNQPQHF. CDR3 in DNA: TGTGCCAGCAGCTTGACTCCGATAGGATATAGCAATCAGCCCCAGCATTTT. The variable domain in full, completed from reference TRBV7-2 and TRBJ1-5, reads GAGVSQSPSNKVTEKGKDVELRCDPISGHTALYWYRQSLGQGLEFLIYFQGNSAPDKSGLPSDRFSAERTGGSVSTLTIQRTQQEDSAVYLCASSLTPIGYSNQPQHFGDGTRLSIL.

The chain links TRBV19 to TRBJ1-2, with D maybe TRBD1 (6 bases). CDR1 is LNHDA and CDR2 is SQIVND in the germline V gene (reference sequence). Trimming pared 5 bases from V and 3 bases from J, leaving 13 bases between. The CDR3 loop spans 14 amino acids. The DNA for the CDR3 is TGTGCCAGTAGTCTAAAGACAGGAGACTATGGCTACACCTTC. It is translated as CASSLKTGDYGYTF.

The V and J genes are TRBV27 and TRBJ1-1, with a weak D call TRBD1 (6 bases). The length of the CDR3 is 14 residues. CDR1 MNHEY and CDR2 SMNVEV come from the germline V gene (reference sequence). V was shortened by 5 bases and J by 8 bases, with 18 bases between the two germline ends. CDR3 protein: CASSAIRGRGEAFF. CDR3 in DNA: TGTGCCAGCAGTGCGATACGGGGCAGGGGAGAAGCTTTCTTT.

V usage is TRBV29-1 and J usage is TRBJ1-2; 9 bases agree with TRBD1. The CDR3 is 12 residues long. CDR1 and CDR2 from the germline V gene are SQVTM and ANQGSEA. V lost 3 bases, J lost 8 bases, and 4 bases stayed unmatched. The CDR3 region is CSVEDRGGGYTF. In DNA, the CDR3 is TGCAGCGTTGAGGACAGGGGAGGAGGCTACACCTTC.

The chain uses TRBV19 and TRBJ2-3, with 8 nucleotides matching TRBD1. Germline CDR1 LNHDA, CDR2 SQIVND (reference sequence). J was trimmed by 6 bases and V by 3 bases; bases with no gene match: 5. The CDR3 runs 14 residues. The CDR3 nucleotides read TGTGCCAGTAGTATTACAGGGGGTTATGATACGCAGTATTTT. Encoded protein: CASSITGGYDTQYF.

J is TRBJ1-4 and V is TRBV29-1; D ambiguous. CDR1 is SQVTM and CDR2 is ANQGSEA in the germline V gene. Trimming left V 1 base short and J 8 bases short, with 5 bases between. The CDR3 spans 11 residues. CDR3 nucleotide sequence: TGCAGCGTTGAAGCGGGCGAAAAACTGTTTTTT. Its protein is CSVEAGEKLFF. Looking up the rest from reference TRBV29-1 and TRBJ1-4 gives the full variable domain: SAVISQKPSRDICQRGTSLTIQCQVDSQVTMMFWYRQQPGQSLTLIATANQGSEATYESGFVIDKFPISRPNLTFSTLTVSNMSPEDSSIYLCSVEAGEKLFFGSGTQLSVL.